These 3 T cell receptor beta chains share one sample of origin, sequenced in a study of monozygotic twins with inflammatory bowel disease (dated by TCRdb to the late 2010s). Libraries were constructed by 5' RACE. Sequencing instrument: Illumina HiSeq 2500. Following TCRdb reprocessing, every CDR3 protein sequence forms one entry, and DNA is not provided. The sample table gives approximately 400,000 distinct CDR3 sequences. Clones ranked in the top ten supply 2.6% of the sample. The source material was blood. The receptors here all came from a human donor with ulcerative colitis or Crohn's disease, or a healthy co-twin of an affected twin (not recorded which).

V and J are TRBV10-1 and TRBJ2-3; TCRdb returns TRBD2, unconfirmable since there is no DNA. Germline CDR1 and CDR2: WNHNN and SYGVQD (reference sequence). This CDR3 has 18 amino acids. CDR3: CASSESEAEGSSTDTQYF.

V and J are TRBV7-8 and TRBJ2-7; the TCRdb call, TRBD1, lacks DNA for checking. Germline V lookup: CDR1 SGHVS, CDR2 FQNEAQ. CDR3 length equals 16 residues. CDR3: CASSLGGQGAFYEQYF.

The chain couples TRBV7-9 to TRBJ2-2; TCRdb outputs TRBD2, but without DNA this stays unchecked. The CDR3 covers 15 residues. From germline, CDR1 is SEHNR and CDR2 FQNEAQ (reference sequence). CDR3: CASCPGLEDTGELFF.